The T cell receptor beta chain described here comes from a study of shared clonotypes between healthy human individuals. Looking at the study overall: The cohort comprised two women and a few men. Their ages spanned 18 to 49 years. The plates for each donor numbered three CD4 naive, three CD4 memory, two CD8 naive and one CD8 memory.

Trimming took 1 base from V and 7 from J; bases not matched to a gene: 6. Germline CDR1 is SGHTA and CDR2 is FQGNSA. CDR3 length: 17 residues. This table comes from immunoSEQ multiplex PCR, and its TCRdb copy is limited to in-frame clones, with some not included. The sample has about 2.4 million clones; roughly 92% are singletons. CD4+ cells were split into CD45RA+ naive and CD45RA-negative memory subsets. Sample: naive CD4+ T cells sorted from blood. The subset was: CD45RA+ positively selected. The source of this sequence is a man between 18 and 29 years old in good health. The V call is TRBV7-2, the J call TRBJ2-1; 14 bases fit TRBD2. CDR3: CASSLGTSGRRGNEQFF. CDR3 bases: TGTGCCAGCAGCTTAGGGACTAGCGGGAGGAGGGGGAATGAGCAGTTCTTC.